The 15 T cell receptor beta chains below were found in one sample sequenced in a study of T cells and Merkel cell carcinoma outcomes. The repertoire was sequenced with immunoSEQ multiplex PCR; TCRdb's copy has only in-frame clones and lacks some. The sample contains about 6,000 clones, about 81% of which appear only once. Sequenced: tumor tissue from Merkel cell carcinoma. The origin of the receptors is a human donor with Merkel cell carcinoma. Some clones in this sample may be carry-over from other donors' samples.

This clone was counted a single time. The chain joins TRBV7-9 to TRBJ2-1; 9 nucleotides agree with TRBD1. Germline V gene sequence: CDR1 SEHNR, CDR2 FQNEAQ (reference sequence). V dropped 4 bases and J dropped 10; count of bases not matched to a gene: 5. The CDR3 runs 13 residues. CDR3 region: CASSWDRVWEQFF. DNA of the CDR3: TGTGCCAGCAGCTGGGACAGGGTATGGGAGCAGTTCTTC.

V and J are TRBV28 and TRBJ1-2; no clear D gene. V lost 7 bases and J 4 bases, leaving 16 bases between the germline ends. Germline loops: CDR1 MDHEN, CDR2 SYDVKM. This CDR3 is built from 14 residues. The CDR3 bases are TGTGCCAGCACTCCCCTGCTGGAGATCTATGGCTACACCTTC. This codes for CASTPLLEIYGYTF.

This clone appeared a few times. The rearrangement uses TRBV30 and TRBJ2-7; a weak D match, TRBD1 (6 bases). Trimming took off 2 bases at V and 7 bases at J, with 12 bases between the two ends. The CDR3 is made up of 12 amino acids. Germline loops: CDR1 GTSNPN, CDR2 SVGIG (reference sequence). CDR3 DNA: TGTGCCTGGAGTAAACAGGGATTTGAGCAGTACTTC. Amino acid sequence: CAWSKQGFEQYF.

By sample fraction, this clone is large. The gene calls are TRBV9 and TRBJ2-1, with TRBD1 as a possible D gene (6 bases). Germline lookup yields CDR1 SGDLS and CDR2 YYNGEE. Trimming shortened V by 4 bases and J by 9 bases, and 8 bases separated the two germline ends. This CDR3 region has 11 residues. CDR3 DNA sequence: TGTGCCAGCAGCCAGGGGAGTGAGCAGTTCTTC. Encoded protein: CASSQGSEQFF.

The chain employs TRBV10-3 and TRBJ2-7; D is perhaps TRBD1 (6 bases). V was trimmed by 0 bases and J by 6 bases, leaving 9 bases between them. Germline CDR1 reads ENHRY; CDR2 reads SYGVKD. The CDR3 sequence is 13 residues long. CDR3 DNA: TGTGCCATCAGTGAGTCCCGGACAGTCGAGCAGTACTTC. Residues: CAISESRTVEQYF.

This clone was observed a handful of times. The chain uses TRBV29-1 and TRBJ1-4; D gene uncertain. Germline V gene data show CDR1 as SQVTM and CDR2 as ANQGSEA. V lost 4 bases and J lost 5, with 14 bases in between. CDR3 length: 14 amino acids. In DNA, the CDR3 is TGCAGCGTTGGGACCTCCACGGCGAATGAAAAACTGTTTTTT. It specifies CSVGTSTANEKLFF.

The V gene is TRBV6-1, the J gene TRBJ1-5; no clear D gene. Between the trimmed V and J ends, which lost 7 bases and 2 bases, there was a span of 6 bases. The CDR3 extends over 12 amino acids. Germline CDR1 reads MNHNS; CDR2 reads SASEGT. This CDR3 is CASNRGNQPQHF. The DNA of the CDR3 is TGTGCCAGCAATCGAGGCAATCAGCCCCAGCATTTT.

This chain links TRBV29-1 with TRBJ1-2; D not resolved. The CDR3 covers 9 residues. Looked up from germline, CDR1 is SQVTM and CDR2 is ANQGSEA. Deletions cut 7 bases from V and 3 bases from J, with 3 bases between. The CDR3 here is CSDHYGYTF. The CDR3 DNA sequence: TGCAGCGACCACTATGGCTACACCTTC.

Points on this clone: Compared with germline, one end of the junction differs, possibly owing to a read error. The rearrangement uses TRBV7-7 and TRBJ2-7, with D possibly TRBD1 on 6 matching bases. Per the germline V gene, CDR1 is SSHAT and CDR2 is FNYEAQ (reference sequence). The CDR3 runs to 16 residues. The CDR3 coding sequence is TGTGCTAGCAGCTTAGGTATGTCAGGGGACATCAGCAAGCAGTACTTC. Translated, it gives CASSLGMSGDISKQYF.

For this clone: This may arise from a read error, as a much more abundant clone is one base away. This sample includes further DNA sequences coding for the same CDR3. This chain links TRBV2 with TRBJ2-3; TRBD1 or TRBD2 may be the D gene (5 bases each). Looked up from germline, CDR1 is SNHLY and CDR2 is FYNNEI. The V gene lost 3 bases and the J gene lost 6 bases, with 16 bases spanning the gap. The CDR3 is 15 residues long. The CDR3 region is CASSDPSGGEDTQYF. The CDR3 DNA follows: TGTGCCAGCAGTGACCCATCTGGGGGAGAGGATACGCAGTATTTT. The full variable domain, its missing parts supplied by reference TRBV2 and TRBJ2-3, is EPEVTQTPSHQVTQMGQEVILRCVPISNHLYFYWYRQILGQKVEFLVSFYNNEISEKSEIFDDQFSVERPDGSNFTLKIRSTKLEDSAMYFCASSDPSGGEDTQYFGPGTRLTVL.

This clone has a handful of counts. J is TRBJ1-5 and V is TRBV7-2; D remains unclear. The V gene lost 5 bases and the J gene lost 2 bases, with 10 bases spanning the gap. This CDR3 region has 14 residues. In germline, CDR1 is SGHTA, CDR2 FQGNSA. CDR3 coding DNA: TGTGCCAGCAGCCAAGGGAAGGGCAATCAGCCCCAGCATTTT. Residues: CASSQGKGNQPQHF.

The rearrangement uses TRBV7-9 and TRBJ2-1; 7 bases align to TRBD2. The CDR3 contains 16 residues. Looked up from germline, CDR1 is SEHNR and CDR2 is FQNEAQ (reference sequence). V lost 4 bases to trimming and J lost 7 bases; unmatched junction nucleotides: 13. The CDR3 DNA is TGTGCCAGCAGCTCCCCGACTAGCAGGAGGGTTAATGAGCAGTTCTTC. This encodes CASSSPTSRRVNEQFF.

The rearrangement uses TRBV30 and TRBJ1-1; D gene uncertain. The CDR3 runs 13 residues. CDR1 is GTSNPN and CDR2 is SVGIG in the germline V gene (reference sequence). V was shortened by 1 base and J by 0 bases, with 6 bases between the two germline ends. CDR3 bases: TGTGCCTGGAGTGGACGTCTGAACACTGAAGCTTTCTTT. Protein product: CAWSGRLNTEAFF.

This clone was seen more than once but under ten times. The CDR3 loop reads CASSDGVVRNKQFF. The CDR3 DNA sequence: TGTGCCAGCAGCGACGGCGTAGTCAGGAATAAGCAGTTCTTC. The rearrangement uses TRBV11-2 and TRBJ2-1; D is unclear. The CDR3 loop spans 14 amino acids. Trimming took off 5 bases at V and 11 bases at J, with 19 bases between the two ends. Germline lookup yields CDR1 SGHAT and CDR2 FQNNGV.

This clone was seen more than once but under ten times. Other DNA variants within this sample encode the same CDR3. This chain uses TRBV11-2 with TRBJ2-1; D is possibly TRBD2 (5 bases). CDR1 is SGHAT and CDR2 is FQNNGV in the germline V gene. CDR3 length: 17 residues. Trimming took off 1 base at V and 0 bases at J, with 13 bases between the two ends. CDR3 nucleotide sequence: TGTGCCAGCAGCTTAGGGGGAGCGATGGACTCCTACAATGAGCAGTTCTTC. Its translation is CASSLGGAMDSYNEQFF.